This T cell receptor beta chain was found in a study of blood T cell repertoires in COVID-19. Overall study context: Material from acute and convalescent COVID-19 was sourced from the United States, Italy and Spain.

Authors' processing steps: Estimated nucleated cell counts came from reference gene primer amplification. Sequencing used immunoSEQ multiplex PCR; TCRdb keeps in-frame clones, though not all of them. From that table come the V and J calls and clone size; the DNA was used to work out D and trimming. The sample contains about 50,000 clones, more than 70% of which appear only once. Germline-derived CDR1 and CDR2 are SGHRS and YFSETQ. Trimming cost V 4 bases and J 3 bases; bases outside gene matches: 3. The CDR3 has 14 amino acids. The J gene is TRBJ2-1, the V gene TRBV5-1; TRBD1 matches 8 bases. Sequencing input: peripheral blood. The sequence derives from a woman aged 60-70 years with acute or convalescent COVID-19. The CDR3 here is CASSRQGSYNEQFF. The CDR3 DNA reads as TGCGCCAGCAGCCGACAGGGGAGCTACAATGAGCAGTTCTTC.